Below, 9 T cell receptor beta chains from the same sample are listed, as sequenced in a study of molecular identifiers for immune sequencing clone quantification. TCRdb re-derived calls from the PCR reads in MiXCR, one entry per CDR3 protein. Of about 630,000 distinct CDR3 sequences listed, around 25% are singletons. Specimen: naive CD8+ T cells from blood, with Jurkat cell RNA spiked in. Sample subset: FACS-sorted CD8+CD4-CCR7+CD45RA+ naive T cells. These receptors were obtained from a human donor in good health. Some libraries in this study had Jurkat cell RNA spiked in.

As to this clonotype: This may be a read error: a much more frequent sequence differs by one nucleotide. The V gene is TRBV7-9, the J gene TRBJ2-4, with D possibly being TRBD2 (5 bases). The V gene's germline CDR1 is SEHNR and CDR2 FQNEAQ (reference sequence). The CDR3 contains 15 residues. In nucleotides, the CDR3 is TGTGCCAGCAGCTTAGGTCGGGGAACCAAAAGCATTCAGTACTTC. Residues: CASSLGRGTKSIQYF.

The sample holds many counts of this clonotype. The chain combines TRBV5-1 with TRBJ1-5; 8 bases align to TRBD1. The V gene's germline CDR1 is SGHRS and CDR2 YFSETQ. The CDR3 runs to 15 residues. V lost 4 bases, J lost 3 bases, and 6 bases stayed unmatched. In DNA form, the CDR3 reads TGCGCCAGCAGCGGGCAGGGGGCGAACAATCAGCCCCAGCATTTT. Its protein product is CASSGQGANNQPQHF.

The J gene is TRBJ1-1, the V gene TRBV12-3 or TRBV12-4, with D unclear. The CDR3 consists of 14 residues. The V gene lost 5 bases and the J gene lost 4 bases, with 14 bases spanning the gap. The CDR3 sequence is CASSTDRGSTEAFF. CDR3 nucleotide sequence: TGTGCCAGCAGTACCGACCGGGGAAGCACTGAAGCTTTCTTT.

V gene TRBV11-2 combines with J gene TRBJ2-5, with D perhaps TRBD1 (6 bases). Per the germline V gene, CDR1 is SGHAT and CDR2 is FQNNGV. The CDR3 contains 18 residues. V shed 1 base and J shed 1 base, with 19 bases lying between them. CDR3 residues: CASSLGMVYRDTQETQYF. The CDR3 region has the DNA TGTGCCAGCAGCTTAGGAATGGTTTACCGGGACACCCAAGAGACCCAGTACTTC.

This chain uses TRBV19 with TRBJ1-5; tentatively, D is TRBD1 (5 bases). The CDR3 is 17 amino acids. Deletions cut 3 bases from V and 4 bases from J, with 19 bases between. Germline V gives CDR1 LNHDA, CDR2 SQIVND (reference sequence). The CDR3 bases are TGTGCCAGTAGTATTGGGGGTATTATCCCCTCAAATCAGCCCCAGCATTTT. It translates to CASSIGGIIPSNQPQHF.

In its sample, this clonotype was seen many times. V is TRBV5-1 and J is TRBJ2-2; D gene unclear. Trimming pared 2 bases from V and 0 bases from J, leaving 8 bases between. CDR3 length equals 15 residues. The V gene's germline CDR1 is SGHRS and CDR2 YFSETQ. As DNA, the CDR3 is TGCGCCAGCAGCTTAGAAATCGCGAACACCGGGGAGCTGTTTTTT. Translating it yields CASSLEIANTGELFF.

For this clonotype: This may arise from a read error, as a much more abundant clone is one base away. The chain employs TRBV4-3 and TRBJ1-3, with 10 positions matching TRBD1. Germline V gene sequence: CDR1 LGHNA, CDR2 YSLEER. The CDR3 runs to 20 residues. CDR3 sequence reads: CASSQDHYRDRGVSGNTMYF. The CDR3 nucleotides read TGCGCCAGCAGCCAAGATCACTACCGGGACAGGGGAGTCTCTGGAAACACCATGTATTTT.

The rearrangement links TRBV4-1 to TRBJ2-3; TRBD1 matches 9 bases. From germline, CDR1 is MGHRA and CDR2 YSYEKL. V shed 2 bases and J 6 bases; nucleotides not matched to a gene: 6. CDR3 size: 15 residues. CDR3 residues: CASSQSTGGQDTQYF. CDR3 nucleotide sequence: TGCGCCAGCAGCCAATCTACAGGGGGCCAGGATACGCAGTATTTT.

This clonotype was seen many times. This rearrangement joins TRBV28 to TRBJ2-5; 11 nucleotides align to TRBD2. The germline V gene encodes CDR1 MDHEN and CDR2 SYDVKM. Losses at the gene ends were 3 bases for V and 2 bases for J; bases not matched to a gene: 5. The CDR3 consists of 16 residues. CDR3 loop: CASSFTLAGGQETQYF. In DNA, the CDR3 is TGTGCCAGCAGTTTTACGCTAGCGGGAGGACAAGAGACCCAGTACTTC.